Following are 24 T cell receptor beta chains from one sample sequenced in a study of identical twins. TCRdb recomputed calls from the 5' RACE reads with MiXCR, one row per CDR3 protein. The sample consists of a few hundred thousand distinct CDR3 sequences, roughly 10% of them appearing once. The specimen was memory T cells sorted from blood. The source of these receptors is a man over 45 in good health.

This clonotype has at least ten counts. V usage is TRBV20-1 and J usage is TRBJ2-3; 8 bases align to TRBD2. Per germline, CDR1 DFQATT and CDR2 SNEGSKA (reference sequence). CDR3 size: 15 residues. Germline trimming cut 1 base from V and 0 bases from J; bases unmatched to any gene: 3. The CDR3 DNA follows: TGCAGTGCTAGAGCGTGGACTAGCAGCACAGATACGCAGTATTTT. Encoded protein: CSARAWTSSTDTQYF.

This clonotype has ten or more counts. V is TRBV4-1 and J is TRBJ2-5; D may be TRBD2 (6 bases). V was pared by 5 bases and J by 4 bases, with 14 bases between. Per the germline V gene, CDR1 is MGHRA and CDR2 is YSYEKL. The CDR3 contains 14 residues. Here the CDR3 DNA reads TGCGCCAGCAGCAACCGCGGAGGGCCAGAGACCCAGTACTTC. This encodes CASSNRGGPETQYF.

The sample holds many counts of this clonotype. CDR3 loop: CASSQDPQDLRTSGYSDTQYF. The CDR3 DNA is TGTGCCAGCAGCCAAGACCCGCAAGATCTCAGGACTAGCGGATACTCAGATACGCAGTATTTT. The V gene is TRBV14, the J gene TRBJ2-3, with TRBD2 matching over 10 bases. V shed 0 bases, J shed 4 bases, and the junction held 19 bases outside the gene matches. Germline-derived CDR1 and CDR2 are SGHDN and FVKESK. There are 21 residues in the CDR3.

This clonotype was found many times. The V call is TRBV27, the J call TRBJ2-7, with D uncertain. Germline V gene data show CDR1 as MNHEY and CDR2 as SMNVEV (reference sequence). The CDR3 contains 13 residues. Trimming took off 3 bases at V and 2 bases at J, with 8 bases between the two ends. In nucleotides, the CDR3 is TGTGCCAGCAGTTTTAAGCAGGCCTACGAGCAGTACTTC. The encoded protein is CASSFKQAYEQYF.

In its sample, this clonotype was seen a few times. The genes are TRBV4-2 and TRBJ1-6; 9 positions match TRBD1. V trimming: 4 bases; J trimming: 7 bases; junction bases outside the gene matches: 5. This CDR3 is built from 15 residues. CDR1 is LGHNA and CDR2 is YNFKEQ in the germline V gene. In nucleotides, the CDR3 is TGTGCCAGCAGCCCCCGGGACAGGGACAATTCACCCCTCCACTTT. Its protein product is CASSPRDRDNSPLHF.

V is TRBV2 and J is TRBJ1-6; 7 nucleotides align to TRBD1. The V and J ends lost 6 bases and 5 bases, in that order; junction bases with no gene match: 7. The germline gives CDR1 SNHLY, CDR2 FYNNEI. The CDR3 length is 15 residues. The CDR3 nucleotides read TGTGCCAGCAGACTAACCGGGACAGATAATTCACCCCTCCACTTT. Residues: CASRLTGTDNSPLHF.

This clonotype was picked up many times. V is TRBV5-6 and J is TRBJ1-1; weak D call: TRBD1 (5 bases). Trimming left V 2 bases short and J 4 bases short, with 15 bases between. CDR3 length equals 15 residues. CDR1 SGHDT and CDR2 YYEEEE come from the germline V gene. The CDR3 DNA follows: TGTGCCAGCAGCTTATATGACCGGAGGGGCACTGAAGCTTTCTTT. Translating gives CASSLYDRRGTEAFF.

This clonotype turned up a few times. The chain employs TRBV12-3 or TRBV12-4 and TRBJ2-5, with 9 bases matching TRBD2. This CDR3 has 13 amino acids. J lost 8 bases, V lost 6 bases, and 7 bases had no gene match. Here the CDR3 reads CASSARLAATQYF. As DNA, the CDR3 is TGTGCCAGCAGCGCCAGACTAGCGGCAACCCAGTACTTC.

This clonotype was seen a handful of times. This chain connects TRBV7-9 to TRBJ1-1, with a tentative D call TRBD1 (5 bases). Germline CDR1 is SEHNR and CDR2 is FQNEAQ (reference sequence). The CDR3 covers 14 residues. Trimming removed 1 base from V and 8 bases from J, with 14 bases in between. CDR3 bases: TGTGCCAGCAGCTTAGTAGTTAAAAGGGACGAAGCTTTCTTT. Its translation is CASSLVVKRDEAFF. Together with reference TRBV7-9 and TRBJ1-1, the CDR3 gives the full variable domain: DTGVSQNPRHKITKRGQNVTFRCDPISEHNRLYWYRQTLGQGPEFLTYFQNEAQLEKSRLLSDRFSAERPKGSFSTLEIQRTEQGDSAMYLCASSLVVKRDEAFFGQGTRLTVV.

This clonotype was observed many times. The rearrangement links TRBV12-3 or TRBV12-4 to TRBJ1-3; the match to TRBD1 covers 7 bases. The J segment lost 4 bases and the V segment lost 8 bases, leaving 17 bases of the junction unmatched. The CDR3 is made up of 17 amino acids. CDR3 nucleotide sequence: TGTGCCAGCCAAAAAATAAAGACAGGGAACGCCGGAAACACCATATATTTT. Protein: CASQKIKTGNAGNTIYF.

J is TRBJ1-1 and V is TRBV3-1; D uncertain. Trimming took 1 base from V and 0 from J, leaving 9 bases between them. The germline V gene has CDR1 LGHDT and CDR2 YNNKEL (reference sequence). This CDR3 has 15 amino acids. The CDR3 DNA sequence: TGTGCCAGCAGCCAAGTCGACGAGTTGAACACTGAAGCTTTCTTT. Translating gives CASSQVDELNTEAFF.

This clonotype was seen many times. V is TRBV27 and J is TRBJ2-6, with D possibly called TRBD1 or TRBD2 (5 bases each). In germline, CDR1 is MNHEY, CDR2 SMNVEV (reference sequence). The CDR3 length is 18 residues. V lost 1 base and J lost 4, with 17 bases in between. CDR3 in amino acids: CASSLWAGWGTGANVLTF. CDR3 DNA: TGTGCCAGCAGTTTATGGGCAGGGTGGGGGACCGGGGCCAACGTCCTGACTTTC.

This clonotype showed up just once. V and J are TRBV4-1 and TRBJ1-1, with D maybe TRBD1 (5 bases). The CDR3 has 14 residues. The germline CDR1 and CDR2 sequences are MGHRA and YSYEKL. V was pared by 7 bases and J by 5 bases, with 17 bases between. DNA for the CDR3: TGCGCCAGCATGGTGGGCCAGGGTGGAACTGAAGCTTTCTTT. Its protein product is CASMVGQGGTEAFF.

In this sample, this clonotype turned up a few times. The chain carries TRBV20-1 and TRBJ2-7, with 13 bases matching TRBD2. The CDR3 has 13 residues. CDR1 is DFQATT, CDR2 SNEGSKA, per germline (reference sequence). V lost 6 bases to trimming and J lost 6 bases; unmatched junction nucleotides: 5. The CDR3 DNA reads as TGCAGTGCGACTGGACTAGCGGGAGTCGAGCAGTACTTC. Its protein is CSATGLAGVEQYF.

This clonotype was counted a few times. The genes are TRBV3-1 and TRBJ2-6; D unclear. The ends were cut back, 0 bases at V and 6 bases at J, with 9 bases in the middle. CDR3 length: 15 amino acids. Germline-derived CDR1 and CDR2 are LGHDT and YNNKEL (reference sequence). CDR3 sequence: CASSQDLDPANVLTF. DNA of the CDR3: TGTGCCAGCAGCCAAGATCTGGACCCGGCCAACGTCCTGACTTTC.

As concerns this clonotype: Its ends do not fully match the called genes, so a read error is possible. The chain joins TRBV7-2 to TRBJ2-1, with D possibly called TRBD1 or TRBD2 (5 bases each). Germline V gene data show CDR1 as SGHTA and CDR2 as FQGNSA. The CDR3 is made up of 13 amino acids. CDR3 residues: CASSNGGYNEQLF. In DNA form, the CDR3 reads TGTGCCAGCAGCAATGGGGGTTACAATGAGCAGTTATTC.

Many counts were recorded for this clonotype. V and J are TRBV5-5 and TRBJ2-1, with a weak D call TRBD1 (5 bases). Deletions cut 3 bases from V and 0 bases from J, with 10 bases between. This CDR3 comprises 15 residues. The germline gives CDR1 SGHKS, CDR2 YYEKEE (reference sequence). The DNA for the CDR3 is TGTGCCAGCAGCTCGGCAGGGAACTCCTACAATGAGCAGTTCTTC. This translates into CASSSAGNSYNEQFF.

The chain couples TRBV6-5 to TRBJ2-5, with 8 bases that match TRBD2. In germline, CDR1 is MNHEY, CDR2 SVGAGI. The V segment lost 7 bases and the J segment 4 bases; nucleotides outside the gene matches: 8. The CDR3 contains 14 residues. CDR3 sequence reads: CASISGLGLETQYF. CDR3 nucleotide sequence: TGTGCCAGCATTTCGGGACTAGGGTTAGAGACCCAGTACTTC.

The V gene is TRBV3-1, the J gene TRBJ1-2, with unresolved D. CDR1 and CDR2 from the germline V gene are LGHDT and YNNKEL (reference sequence). The CDR3 runs to 13 residues. The V end was cut by 0 bases, the J end by 7 bases, with 9 bases between. CDR3 residues: CASSQDGSGGYTF. The CDR3 coding sequence is TGTGCCAGCAGCCAAGATGGGTCAGGTGGCTACACCTTC.

This clonotype was counted ten times or more. V gene TRBV6-2 or TRBV6-3 combines with J gene TRBJ2-4; D gene ambiguous. Per germline, CDR1 MNHEY and CDR2 SVGEGT. V lost 2 bases and J lost 3, with 11 bases in between. The CDR3 loop spans 15 amino acids. The CDR3: CASSYPRMGKNIQYF. The CDR3 DNA sequence: TGTGCCAGCAGTTACCCGAGGATGGGCAAAAACATTCAGTACTTC.

This clonotype appeared many times. The CDR3 reads CASSIGLFTDTQYF. Written as DNA, the CDR3 is TGTGCCAGTAGTATCGGACTTTTCACAGATACGCAGTATTTT. The genes are TRBV19 and TRBJ2-3, with D possibly TRBD2 on 5 matching bases. The length of the CDR3 is 14 residues. Germline CDR1 and CDR2: LNHDA and SQIVND (reference sequence). V shed 3 bases and J shed 2 bases, with 9 bases lying between them.

This clonotype was seen ten or more times. The CDR3 here is CASSLAVGEQFF. CDR3 nucleotides: TGTGCCAGCAGCTTGGCCGTTGGGGAGCAGTTCTTC. The chain couples TRBV5-6 to TRBJ2-1; D ambiguous. The CDR3 consists of 12 residues. The germline V gene encodes CDR1 SGHDT and CDR2 YYEEEE. The V end lost 0 bases, the J end lost 10 bases, and 8 bases lay between the germline ends.

J is TRBJ1-5 and V is TRBV19; no clear D. Germline V gene data show CDR1 as LNHDA and CDR2 as SQIVND (reference sequence). Between the trimmed V and J ends, which lost 4 bases and 3 bases, there was a span of 16 bases. The CDR3 consists of 16 residues. In DNA form, the CDR3 reads TGTGCCAGTAGTACAAGGACCCAAGGATTCAATCAGCCCCAGCATTTT. It translates to CASSTRTQGFNQPQHF.

This clonotype was counted a few times. This chain connects TRBV5-1 to TRBJ1-4; no clear D gene. Germline-derived CDR1 and CDR2 are SGHRS and YFSETQ. Trimming cost V 9 bases and J 17 bases, with 23 bases left between them. The CDR3 extends over 12 amino acids. Here the CDR3 reads CANSASGRRRFF. CDR3 nucleotides: TGCGCCAACTCCGCATCGGGCCGCCGAAGATTTTTT. Together with reference TRBV5-1 and TRBJ1-4, the CDR3 gives the full variable domain: KAGVTQTPRYLIKTRGQQVTLSCSPISGHRSVSWYQQTPGQGLQFLFEYFSETQRNKGNFPGRFSGRQFSNSRSEMNVSTLELGDSALYLCANSASGRRRFFGSGTQLSVL.